The T cell receptor (beta chain) under discussion was sequenced for a study of T cell responses to AZD1222 COVID-19 vaccine. Clones were sequenced by immunoSEQ multiplex PCR, and TCRdb holds only the in-frame ones, with some missing. The data hold some 150,000 clones, with about 90% observed a single time. V lost 0 bases to trimming and J lost 4 bases, with 9 bases between them. Germline lookup yields CDR1 LNHDA and CDR2 SQIVND (reference sequence). The CDR3 length is 14 residues. The sample was peripheral blood, taken 28 days after the second AZD1222 dose. The chain joins TRBV19 to TRBJ1-2; D ambiguous. The sequence came from an adult who received the AZD1222 COVID-19 vaccine. In DNA, the CDR3 is TGTGCCAGTAGTATAGATCCGGCCGCCTATGGCTACACCTTC. Residues: CASSIDPAAYGYTF.